Shown below are 18 T cell receptor beta chains from a single sample sequenced in a study of metastatic and nonmetastatic thyroid tumors. With MiXCR, TCRdb called clones anew from the PCR reads. Of approximately 15,000 clones listed, 24% are singletons. Not a single patient had been given any form of treatment at any point before undergoing thyroid surgery. Sequenced: tumor tissue. These receptors were taken from a female donor with papillary thyroid cancer or a benign thyroid nodule (not recorded which). Some clones in this sample may be carry-over from other donors' samples.

In its sample, this clone is medium-sized (0.01 to 0.1%). The V call is TRBV20-1, the J call TRBJ2-7; 7 bases are shared with TRBD1. Germline V gene sequence: CDR1 DFQATT, CDR2 SNEGSKA (reference sequence). J lost 4 bases, V lost 0 bases, and 3 bases had no gene match. The CDR3 is 13 residues long. The CDR3: CSARDHRGYEQYF. The CDR3 DNA is TGCAGTGCTAGAGATCACAGGGGTTACGAGCAGTACTTC.

This clone was found a few times. The chain is built from TRBV2 and TRBJ2-3, with D uncertain. V gave up 8 bases and J gave up 0 bases, with 15 bases separating them. Germline CDR1 SNHLY, CDR2 FYNNEI. CDR3 size: 15 residues. CDR3 bases: TGTGCCAGCGGGCAGTGGACGGCTAGCACAGATACGCAGTATTTT. Its protein product is CASGQWTASTDTQYF.

The DNA of the CDR3 is TGTGCCAGCAGCTCTAGCGGGGTGGGGGGAGCTGAGCAGTTCTTC. Residues: CASSSSGVGGAEQFF. The V gene is TRBV7-3, the J gene TRBJ2-1, with TRBD2 identical over 9 bases. The V gene end was trimmed by 4 bases and the J gene end by 9 bases; junction bases not matched to a gene: 10. Germline V lookup: CDR1 SGHTA, CDR2 FQGTGA. The CDR3 loop spans 15 amino acids.

This clone is categorized as medium-sized (0.01 to 0.1%). The chain combines TRBV20-1 with TRBJ2-1, with 8 bases identical to TRBD2. The germline V gene encodes CDR1 DFQATT and CDR2 SNEGSKA (reference sequence). Trimming at V came to 3 bases and at J to 9 bases, leaving 7 bases not matched to a gene. The CDR3 is made up of 13 amino acids. The CDR3 protein is CSASGRASGEQFF. The CDR3 region has the DNA TGCAGTGCTAGCGGGAGGGCCAGCGGTGAGCAGTTCTTC.

This clone has a count of ten or more. V gene TRBV5-7 combines with J gene TRBJ1-2, with 7 bases that match TRBD1. TRBV5-7 is an ORF; its function is uncertain. The CDR3 covers 14 residues. The junction had 10 bases not matched to a gene; V was cut back by 4 bases and J by 7 bases. The CDR3 sequence is CASSRITGEGGYTF. CDR3 bases: TGTGCCAGCAGCCGAATCACAGGGGAGGGTGGCTACACCTTC.

Ten or more counts support this clone. The chain links TRBV9 to TRBJ1-4; maybe TRBD1 (5 bases). The CDR3 extends over 14 amino acids. Germline lookup yields CDR1 SGDLS and CDR2 YYNGEE. V was cut by 0 bases and J by 7 bases, with 10 bases left in between. CDR3 DNA sequence: TGTGCCAGCAGCGTAGCGGGGCGGGGTGAAAAACTGTTTTTT. This gives the protein CASSVAGRGEKLFF.

This clone was observed many times. The rearrangement links TRBV9 to TRBJ2-7; D may be TRBD1 or TRBD2 (5 bases each). This CDR3 is 13 amino acids long. The ends were cut back, 4 bases at V and 8 bases at J, with 16 bases in the middle. Germline V gives CDR1 SGDLS, CDR2 YYNGEE. CDR3 in DNA: TGTGCCAGCAGCAGTGGGGACGGGACGAAGCAGTACTTC. Translation: CASSSGDGTKQYF.

At least ten counts were recorded for this clone. The V and J genes are TRBV28 and TRBJ2-2, with 10 bases identical to TRBD2. There are 18 residues in the CDR3. Looked up from germline, CDR1 is MDHEN and CDR2 is SYDVKM. V lost 1 base to trimming and J lost 5 bases; unmatched junction nucleotides: 10. CDR3 residues: CASSLLASGSIRTGELFF. The CDR3, as DNA: TGTGCCAGCAGTTTATTGGCTAGCGGGAGTATTAGGACCGGGGAGCTGTTTTTT.

Judged by abundance, this clone is medium-sized. The sample carries other DNA sequences with the same CDR3. The V gene is TRBV7-9, the J gene TRBJ1-1; D is possibly TRBD1 (5 bases). This CDR3 comprises 12 residues. Trimming took 3 bases from V and 11 from J, leaving 13 bases between them. Germline V gives CDR1 SEHNR, CDR2 FQNEAQ (reference sequence). The CDR3: CASSLGGAGAFF. CDR3 DNA sequence: TGTGCCAGCAGCTTGGGGGGAGCGGGGGCTTTCTTT.

The genes are TRBV11-3 and TRBJ2-5; a possible D gene is TRBD1 (6 bases). Trimming cost V 1 base and J 1 base, with 16 bases left between them. CDR1 is SGHNT and CDR2 is YENEEA in the germline V gene. The CDR3 extends over 17 amino acids. The CDR3 DNA reads TGTGCCAGCAGCTTAGGCCTAACCCGGACAGCCCAAGAGACCCAGTACTTC. It yields the protein CASSLGLTRTAQETQYF.

This clone has ten or more counts. This chain joins TRBV19 and TRBJ2-6, with a tentative D call TRBD1 (5 bases). This CDR3 is 17 amino acids long. CDR1 LNHDA and CDR2 SQIVND come from the germline V gene (reference sequence). Trimming left V 4 bases short and J 0 bases short, with 13 bases between. The CDR3 bases are TGTGCCAGTAGTAGATTCAGGGTTATCTCTGGGGCCAACGTCCTGACTTTC. It translates to CASSRFRVISGANVLTF.

CDR3 loop: CASSFSGQHNEQFF. Here the CDR3 DNA reads TGTGCCAGCAGTTTCTCGGGACAACACAATGAGCAGTTCTTC. This rearrangement joins TRBV27 to TRBJ2-1; D might be TRBD1 (6 bases). Germline V gene data show CDR1 as MNHEY and CDR2 as SMNVEV (reference sequence). The CDR3 length is 14 residues. V lost 3 bases and J 5 bases, leaving 11 bases between the germline ends.

The chain uses TRBV27 and TRBJ2-7; D gene uncertain. The germline V gene has CDR1 MNHEY and CDR2 SMNVEV (reference sequence). This CDR3 region has 15 residues. Trimming removed 0 bases at V and 3 bases at J, with 12 bases between. This chain's CDR3 is CASSLSTGVLYEQYF. In DNA, the CDR3 is TGTGCCAGCAGTTTATCCACCGGAGTGCTCTACGAGCAGTACTTC.

By share, this clone ranks as medium-sized. The V gene is TRBV7-8, the J gene TRBJ1-2; 8 bases fit TRBD1. The CDR3 has 12 residues. J lost 6 bases, V lost 3 bases, and 0 bases had no gene match. CDR1 is SGHVS and CDR2 is FQNEAQ in the germline V gene. The CDR3 nucleotides are TGTGCCAGCAGCTTGGACAGGGATGGCTACACCTTC. Its protein is CASSLDRDGYTF.

This clone appeared many times. The rearrangement joins TRBV4-1 to TRBJ2-5; possibly TRBD2 for D (6 bases). Trimming took 4 bases from V and 5 from J, leaving 20 bases between them. Germline lookup yields CDR1 MGHRA and CDR2 YSYEKL. The CDR3 consists of 16 residues. The CDR3 nucleotides read TGCGCCAGCAGCCCGGGAGCCGGGTCCCACTTGGAGACCCAGTACTTC. Amino acid sequence: CASSPGAGSHLETQYF.

In this sample, this clone turned up many times. The V gene is TRBV12-3 or TRBV12-4, the J gene TRBJ2-3; no clear D. CDR3 length: 14 amino acids. Trimming took 2 bases from V and 0 from J, leaving 6 bases between them. CDR3 residues: CASSLISSTDTQYF. The CDR3 bases are TGTGCCAGCAGTTTAATATCTAGCACAGATACGCAGTATTTT.

This clone is medium-sized by share. V gene TRBV9 combines with J gene TRBJ1-2; D is unclear. V was clipped by 4 bases and J by 0 bases, with 16 bases between them. This CDR3 is 16 amino acids long. Germline V gene data show CDR1 as SGDLS and CDR2 as YYNGEE. The CDR3 reads CASSPEHVEANYGYTF. The CDR3 bases are TGTGCCAGCAGCCCCGAGCACGTAGAAGCTAACTATGGCTACACCTTC.

A word on this clone: The identical CDR3 is also encoded by other nucleotide sequences in the sample. The V and J genes are TRBV20-1 and TRBJ2-1; perhaps TRBD2 as D (6 bases). Germline V gene lookup returns CDR1 DFQATT and CDR2 SNEGSKA (reference sequence). Trimming removed 3 bases at V and 7 bases at J, with 10 bases between. This CDR3 region has 12 residues. Here the CDR3 DNA reads TGCAGTGCTAGGGGGGGTGGGAATGAGCAGTTCTTC. It encodes CSARGGGNEQFF.